This TCR beta chain was captured in a study of cytomegalovirus exposure and HLA in healthy donors. Study outcomes and limitations: The study flagged fewer than 200 TCR beta chains as cytomegalovirus-associated. According to a subsequent analysis, TCR clusters identified in the first cohort showed a tendency to co-occur across the 100 to 150 validation repertoires. In vitro work confirmed that a few CMV-associated chains recognize CMV antigens.

V was cut by 0 bases and J by 6 bases, with 14 bases left in between. Germline V gene sequence: CDR1 MNHEY, CDR2 SMNVEV (reference sequence). The CDR3 extends over 15 amino acids. The donors belonged to the approximately 120-subject validation cohort, separate from the approximately 700-subject first cohort. Sequencing was performed with immunoSEQ multiplex PCR; in TCRdb, only in-frame clones are kept and a portion is missing. The table records 300,000 to 350,000 clones, roughly 90% of them present only once. A note on this clone: Its antigen is unidentified.

Input material: PBMCs. This chain joins TRBV27 and TRBJ1-1, with TRBD1 as a possible D gene (5 bases). The receptor was isolated from a young man in good health and CMV-seronegative. CDR3 loop: CASSLSGIGGSEAFF. Here the CDR3 DNA reads TGTGCCAGCAGTTTATCAGGGATTGGGGGGTCTGAAGCTTTCTTT.